The present T cell receptor beta chain was sequenced within a study of CD8 T cells in Susac syndrome (dated by TCRdb to about 2019). About the full investigation: Whether CD8+ T cell activation and differentiation in Susac syndrome was antigen driven was tested using repertoire sequencing. Clonality of the CD8+ T cell repertoire was compared between roughly eleven healthy donors, around 14 Susac syndrome patients and fewer than 16 multiple sclerosis patients.

Study-level results and caveats: The study acknowledged that relatively few individuals were included in the TCR sequencing and HLA analysis.

High-throughput TCR beta sequencing profiled peripheral blood CD8+ and CD4+ T cells from healthy donors, Susac syndrome patients and multiple sclerosis patients. Treatment-naive patients with stable or active relapsing-remitting disease fulfilling revised McDonald criteria were used as multiple sclerosis controls. Bulk CD8+ and CD4+ T cells were purified by magnetic negative isolation, whereas CD8+ TEMRA cells were enriched by FACS. Blood was drawn into EDTA tubes, processed within 24 hours, and PBMCs were isolated by density gradient centrifugation. PBMCs destined for TCR sequencing were cryopreserved in liquid nitrogen and later thawed in a 37 °C water bath. Purity of sorted or isolated CD4+, CD8+ and CD8+ TEMRA cells was at least 90%. A single count supports this clonotype. Its recognized antigen is unknown. It has no much larger one-base neighbor in the sample; base qualities were not kept. Weak support is all one read offers.

V and J lose 4 bases and 7 bases, and a span of 16 bases separates them. CDR1 is given as MNHEY and CDR2 as SMNVEV, both from the germline V gene (reference sequence). Its CDR3 holds 14 amino acids, cysteine through phenylalanine. The only DNA kept is the CDR3, 42 bases in frame from the first base. RNA was extracted with the RNeasy kit and roughly 0.5 to 1 ug was reverse transcribed using random hexamers. TCR beta CDR3 regions were amplified with the immunoSEQ multiplex PCR assay covering 54 Vbeta and 13 Jbeta segments. PCR amplification bias was corrected using a synthetic template baseline for primer optimization and computational correction. In the authors' own workflow: Reads were annotated to V, D and J genes per IMGT and analyzed with immunoSEQ Analyzer, keeping only productive sequences. Clonality was calculated as one minus the Shannon entropy normalized by log2 of the number of productive unique sequences. Public and private clones were assessed among the 100 most prevalent clones of each patient and control. Clones were defined as Susac-specific when absent from the healthy and MS cohorts, from roughly 1,000 published viral clones and from other ImmuneACCESS disease sequences. TCRdb trimmed the raw reads at Q25, called clones with MiXCR and kept productive beta chains. Rows with one shared CDR3 protein collapse into an entry with the most common genes and DNA. It is TCRdb's table, rather than the study itself, that gives the V and J calls and clone size. The table for this sample lists about 80,000 distinct CDR3 sequences; about 91% of them were counted only once. Of the sample, less than 0.55% falls within the top ten clones.

Recombination joined TRBV27 with TRBJ2-5; TRBD2 is perhaps the D gene, given 6 matching bases. Sequenced material: CD8+ T cells from PBMCs. The sequence was obtained from a human donor with multiple sclerosis. The DNA sequence is TGTGCCAGCAGTTACGGAGGGCTATTAGGGACCCAGTACTTC. It encodes CASSYGGLLGTQYF.